This T cell receptor beta chain was identified during a study of low-dose radiotherapy and immunotherapy resistance in tumors. Noted time point: after trial treatment. The treatment: LDRT plus nivolumab, ipilimumab, low-dose cyclophosphamide and aspirin (RACIN trial). Along with nivolumab and ipilimumab, donors received aspirin, low-dose cyclophosphamide and low-dose radiotherapy. CDR1 SGHAT and CDR2 FQNNGV come from the germline V gene. V was clipped by 6 bases and J by 7 bases; unmatched bases: 5. This CDR3 contains 13 residues. This clonotype has at least ten counts. Covering alpha and beta chains, TRAV- and TRBV-specific primers were used for the first-strand cDNA. PCR amplification of the TCRs was performed with Phusion for approximately 20 PCR cycles, and it relied on a constant-region primer together with a V-primer adapter. MiXCR, run by TCRdb on the reads, gives a single entry per CDR3 protein. The table has tens of thousands of distinct CDR3 sequences, 20% to 25% seen once; the top ten hold over 9%.

V is TRBV11-2 and J is TRBJ2-1; the match to TRBD1 covers 8 bases. This TCR came from a male donor with prostate cancer. Here the sequenced sample was PBMCs, taken after low-dose radiotherapy plus immunotherapy. CDR3 sequence (DNA): TGTGCCAGCAGGGGGGGACAGGAGAATGAGCAGTTCTTC. Translating it yields CASRGGQENEQFF. Looking up the rest from reference TRBV11-2 and TRBJ2-1 gives the full variable domain: EAGVAQSPRYKIIEKRQSVAFWCNPISGHATLYWYQQILGQGPKLLIQFQNNGVVDDSQLPKDRFSAERLKGVDSTLKIQPAKLEDSAVYLCASRGGQENEQFFGPGTRLTVL.